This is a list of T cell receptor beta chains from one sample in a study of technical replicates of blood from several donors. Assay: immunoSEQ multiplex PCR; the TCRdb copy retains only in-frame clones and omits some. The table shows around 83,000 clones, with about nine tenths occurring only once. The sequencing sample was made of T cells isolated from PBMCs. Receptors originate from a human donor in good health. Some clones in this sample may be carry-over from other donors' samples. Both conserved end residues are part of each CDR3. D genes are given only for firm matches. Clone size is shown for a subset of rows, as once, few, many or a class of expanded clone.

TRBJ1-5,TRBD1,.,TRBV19,CASSIADRSYQPQHF,TGTGCCAGTAGTATCGCGGACAGGAGTTATCAGCCCCAGCATTTT
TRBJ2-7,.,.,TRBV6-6,CASSFTQVSYEQYF,TGTGCCAGCAGTTTTACTCAGGTTTCCTACGAGCAGTACTTC
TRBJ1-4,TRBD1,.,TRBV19,CASGQTGQSEKLFF,TGTGCCAGTGGACAGACAGGGCAGAGTGAAAAACTGTTTTTT
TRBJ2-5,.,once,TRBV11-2,CASSLGRGVTETQYF,TGTGCCAGCAGCTTAGGCAGGGGAGTGACAGAGACCCAGTACTTC
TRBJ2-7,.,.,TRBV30,CAWSTAAREQYF,TGTGCCTGGAGTACGGCGGCCAGAGAGCAGTACTTC
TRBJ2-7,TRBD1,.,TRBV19,CASSMERGQYEQYF,TGTGCCAGTAGTATGGAGAGGGGGCAGTACGAGCAGTACTTC
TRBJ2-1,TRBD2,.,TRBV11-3,CASSFYAGDNEQFF,TGTGCCAGCAGCTTCTATGCGGGAGACAATGAGCAGTTCTTC
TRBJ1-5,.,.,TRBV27,CASSLWGGNQPQHF,TGTGCCAGCAGTTTATGGGGGGGCAATCAGCCCCAGCATTTT
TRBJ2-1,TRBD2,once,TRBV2,CASRGTSGASYNEQFF,TGTGCCAGCAGGGGGACTAGCGGGGCCTCCTACAATGAGCAGTTCTTC
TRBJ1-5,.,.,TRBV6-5,CASTAGVGNNQPQHF,TGTGCCAGCACTGCGGGGGTGGGGAACAATCAGCCCCAGCATTTT
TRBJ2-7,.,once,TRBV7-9,CASSLGGRSYEQYF,TGTGCCAGCAGCTTAGGGGGGAGGTCCTACGAGCAGTACTTC
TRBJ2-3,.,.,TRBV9,CASSVNTDTQYF,TGTGCCAGCAGCGTCAACACAGATACGCAGTATTTT
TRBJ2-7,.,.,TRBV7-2,CASSLGQGGVYEQYF,TGTGCCAGCAGCTTAGGTCAGGGAGGAGTCTACGAGCAGTACTTC
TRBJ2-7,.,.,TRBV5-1,CASSLGAGYYEQYF,TGCGCCAGCAGCTTGGGGGCTGGGTACTACGAGCAGTACTTC
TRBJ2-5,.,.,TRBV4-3,CASSQGPRVEETQYF,TGCGCCAGCAGCCAAGGCCCCCGGGTCGAAGAGACCCAGTACTTC
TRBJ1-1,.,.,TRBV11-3,CASSLDSVPTEAFF,TGTGCCAGCAGCTTAGATTCAGTCCCCACTGAAGCTTTCTTT
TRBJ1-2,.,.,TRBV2,CASGLSGINYGYTF,TGTGCCAGCGGACTCAGCGGCATTAACTATGGCTACACCTTC
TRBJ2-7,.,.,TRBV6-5,CASSFRDSPTYEQYF,TGTGCCAGCAGTTTCCGGGACTCCCCTACCTACGAGCAGTACTTC
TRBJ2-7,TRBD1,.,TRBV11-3,CASSLVGQAHEQYF,TGTGCCAGCAGCTTAGTCGGACAGGCCCACGAGCAGTACTTC
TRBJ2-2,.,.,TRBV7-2,CASRRVLTNTGELFF,TGTGCCAGCAGGCGGGTCCTTACTAACACCGGGGAGCTGTTTTTT
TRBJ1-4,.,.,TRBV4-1,CASSQEVRDNEKLFF,TGCGCCAGCAGCCAAGAGGTCAGGGATAATGAAAAACTGTTTTTT
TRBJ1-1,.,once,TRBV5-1,CASSLGGDTEAFF,TGCGCCAGCAGCTTGGGAGGAGATACTGAAGCTTTCTTT
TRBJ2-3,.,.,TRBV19,CASSIYRGTDTQYF,TGTGCCAGTAGTATTTACAGGGGCACAGATACGCAGTATTTT
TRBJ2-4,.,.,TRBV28,CASSLWQGGAKNIQYF,TGTGCCAGCAGCCTATGGCAGGGGGGAGCCAAAAACATTCAGTACTTC
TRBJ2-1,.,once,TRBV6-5,CASSRSLGEQFF,TGTGCCAGCAGCCGATCACTAGGTGAGCAGTTCTTC